This passage covers 9 T cell receptor beta chains from one sample sequenced in a study of T cells in Graves' hyperthyroidism and ophthalmopathy. TCR beta CDR3 sequences were amplified from RNA transcripts. The HTBI primer set drove a first-round RT-PCR of the TCR CDR3. One entry per CDR3 protein results from TCRdb running MiXCR on the multiplex PCR reads. The top ten hold approximately 33% of the sample, which has fewer than 450,000 distinct CDR3 sequences, 17% seen once. The specimen sequenced was blood. These receptors originate from a woman aged 30 to 39 with Graves' hyperthyroidism that later progressed to Graves' ophthalmopathy.

This clonotype came up many times. The chain uses TRBV28 and TRBJ1-1; D may be TRBD1 (5 bases). Germline CDR1 MDHEN, CDR2 SYDVKM. The CDR3 runs 14 residues. V was pared by 6 bases and J by 3 bases, with 14 bases between. This CDR3 is CASSGRGFYTEAFF. The CDR3 nucleotides read TGTGCCAGCAGCGGGAGGGGATTCTACACTGAAGCTTTCTTT. The full variable domain, completed using reference TRBV28 and TRBJ1-1, is DVKVTQSSRYLVKRTGEKVFLECVQDMDHENMFWYRQDPGLGLRLIYFSYDVKMKEKGDIPEGYSVSREKKERFSLILESASTNQTSMYLCASSGRGFYTEAFFGQGTRLTVV.

The genes are TRBV4-1 and TRBJ2-2, with a tentative D call TRBD2 (5 bases). V lost 2 bases and J lost 5, with 12 bases in between. The CDR3 totals 15 residues. Germline V CDR1 and CDR2: MGHRA, YSYEKL. Here the CDR3 DNA reads TGCGCCAGCAGCCAATTGACCGGGGTTACCGGGGAGCTGTTTTTT. Translation: CASSQLTGVTGELFF.

This clonotype showed up many times. J is TRBJ2-1 and V is TRBV5-1; 11 bases fit TRBD2. V dropped 4 bases and J dropped 8; count of bases not matched to a gene: 8. Germline V gene lookup returns CDR1 SGHRS and CDR2 YFSETQ. The CDR3 has 15 residues. CDR3 amino acids: CASSLGTSGWDEQFF. The CDR3 bases are TGCGCCAGCAGCCTGGGGACTAGCGGCTGGGATGAGCAGTTCTTC.

This clonotype was picked up many times. The chain is built from TRBV2 and TRBJ2-3; D call uncertain. CDR1 and CDR2 (germline): SNHLY, FYNNEI. Trimming removed 2 bases from V and 7 bases from J, with 10 bases in between. The CDR3 covers 13 residues. The CDR3 DNA follows: TGTGCCAGCAGTGAAACCTTGAGAAATACGCAGTATTTT. Its protein is CASSETLRNTQYF.

The V and J genes are TRBV4-2 and TRBJ2-2; tentatively, D is TRBD1 (7 bases). Germline lookup yields CDR1 LGHNA and CDR2 YNFKEQ. V dropped 0 bases and J dropped 5 bases, with 16 bases sitting between them. The CDR3 totals 17 residues. The CDR3 DNA is TGTGCCAGCAGCCAAGACGGATTTGCAGGGGGGACCGGGGAGCTGTTTTTT. This encodes CASSQDGFAGGTGELFF.

The V gene is TRBV15, the J gene TRBJ2-5; 7 bases map to TRBD1. This CDR3 is 15 amino acids long. The J segment lost 1 base and the V segment lost 4 bases, leaving 6 bases of the junction unmatched. The germline gives CDR1 LNHNV, CDR2 YYDKDF (reference sequence). The CDR3: CATSTNRGTQETQYF. The CDR3, as DNA: TGTGCCACCAGCACGAACAGGGGAACCCAAGAGACCCAGTACTTC.

This chain uses TRBV20-1 with TRBJ1-2; TRBD1 aligns across 7 bases. V lost 0 bases to trimming and J lost 7 bases; unmatched junction nucleotides: 11. Germline CDR1 reads DFQATT; CDR2 reads SNEGSKA (reference sequence). This CDR3 region has 15 residues. The CDR3 nucleotides read TGCAGTGCTAGAGATCTGCGGGACAGCCCTTCTGGCTACACCTTC. Translating it yields CSARDLRDSPSGYTF.

This clonotype was observed at least ten times. The chain links TRBV28 to TRBJ1-1, with D tentatively TRBD1 (5 bases). Per the germline V gene, CDR1 is MDHEN and CDR2 is SYDVKM. Trimming pared 7 bases from V and 3 bases from J, leaving 12 bases between. The CDR3 is made up of 13 amino acids. The CDR3 loop reads CASNIQGDTEAFF. CDR3 coding DNA: TGTGCCAGCAACATTCAGGGAGACACTGAAGCTTTCTTT.

Comments on this clonotype: Possible read error: a much larger clone is one base away. The chain links TRBV2 to TRBJ2-1, with TRBD1 matching 8 bases. CDR1 SNHLY and CDR2 FYNNEI come from the germline V gene. After removal of 6 bases from V and 2 bases from J, the junction contained 6 bases not matched to a gene. The CDR3 contains 15 residues. This CDR3 is CASSLGQEPYNEQFF. The CDR3 DNA sequence: TGTGCCAGCAGCCTGGGACAGGAACCCTACAATGAGCAGTTCTTC.